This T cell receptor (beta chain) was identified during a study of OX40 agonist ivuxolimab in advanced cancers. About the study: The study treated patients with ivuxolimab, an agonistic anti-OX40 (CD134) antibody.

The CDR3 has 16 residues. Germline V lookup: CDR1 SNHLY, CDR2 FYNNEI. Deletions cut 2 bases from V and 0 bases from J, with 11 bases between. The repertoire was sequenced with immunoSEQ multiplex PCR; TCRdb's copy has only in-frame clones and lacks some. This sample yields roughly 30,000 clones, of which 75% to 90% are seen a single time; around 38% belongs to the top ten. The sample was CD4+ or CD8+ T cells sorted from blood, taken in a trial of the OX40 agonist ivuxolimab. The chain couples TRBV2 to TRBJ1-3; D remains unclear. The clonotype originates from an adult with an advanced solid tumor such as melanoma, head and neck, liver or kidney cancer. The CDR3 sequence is CASSESRQLSGNTIYF. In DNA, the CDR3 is TGTGCCAGCAGTGAAAGTAGGCAACTCTCTGGAAACACCATATATTTT.